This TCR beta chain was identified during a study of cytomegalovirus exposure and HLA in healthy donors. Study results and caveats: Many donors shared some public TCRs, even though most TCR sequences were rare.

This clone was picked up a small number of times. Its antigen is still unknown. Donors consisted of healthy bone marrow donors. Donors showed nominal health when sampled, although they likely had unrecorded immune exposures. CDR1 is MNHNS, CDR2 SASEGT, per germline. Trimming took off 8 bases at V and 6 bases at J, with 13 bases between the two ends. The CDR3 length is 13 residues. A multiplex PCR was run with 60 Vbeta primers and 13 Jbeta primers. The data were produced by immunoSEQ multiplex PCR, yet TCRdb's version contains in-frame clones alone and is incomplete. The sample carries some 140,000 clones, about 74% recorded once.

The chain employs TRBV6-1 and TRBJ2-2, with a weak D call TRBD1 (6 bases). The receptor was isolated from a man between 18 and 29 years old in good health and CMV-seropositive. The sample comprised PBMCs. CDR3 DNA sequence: TGTGCCAGCCGGACAGCCGAGGCCGGGGAGCTGTTTTTT. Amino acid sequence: CASRTAEAGELFF.